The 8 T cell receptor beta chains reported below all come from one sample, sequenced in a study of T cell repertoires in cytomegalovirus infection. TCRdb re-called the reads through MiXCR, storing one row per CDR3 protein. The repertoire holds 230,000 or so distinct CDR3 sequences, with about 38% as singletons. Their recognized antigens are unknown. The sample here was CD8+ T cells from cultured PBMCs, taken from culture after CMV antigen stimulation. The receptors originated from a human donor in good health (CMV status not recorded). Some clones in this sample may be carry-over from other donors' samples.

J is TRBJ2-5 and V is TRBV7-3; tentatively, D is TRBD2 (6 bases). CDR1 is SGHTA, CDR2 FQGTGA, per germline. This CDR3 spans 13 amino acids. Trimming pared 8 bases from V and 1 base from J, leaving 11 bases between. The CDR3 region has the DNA TGTGCCAGCGCCTTAGCGGTCCAAGAGACCCAGTACTTC. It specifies CASALAVQETQYF.

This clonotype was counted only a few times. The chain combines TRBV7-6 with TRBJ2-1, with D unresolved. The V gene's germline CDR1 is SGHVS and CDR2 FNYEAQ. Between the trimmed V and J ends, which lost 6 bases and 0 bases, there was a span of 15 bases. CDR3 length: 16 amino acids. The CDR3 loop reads CASRTTRVNSYNEQFF. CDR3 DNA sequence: TGTGCCAGCAGGACAACTCGGGTGAACTCCTACAATGAGCAGTTCTTC.

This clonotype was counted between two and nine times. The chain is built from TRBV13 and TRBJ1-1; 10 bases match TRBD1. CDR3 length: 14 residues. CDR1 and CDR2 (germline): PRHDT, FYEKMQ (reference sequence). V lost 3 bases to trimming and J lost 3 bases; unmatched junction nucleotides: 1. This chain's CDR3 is CASSLGQGYTEAFF. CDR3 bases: TGTGCCAGCAGCTTGGGACAGGGGTACACTGAAGCTTTCTTT.

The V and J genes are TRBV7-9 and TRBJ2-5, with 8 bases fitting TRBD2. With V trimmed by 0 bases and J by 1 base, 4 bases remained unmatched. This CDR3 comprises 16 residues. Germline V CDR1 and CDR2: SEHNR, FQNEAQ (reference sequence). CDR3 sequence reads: CASSLAVGRGQETQYF. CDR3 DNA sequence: TGTGCCAGCAGCTTAGCCGTCGGGAGGGGCCAAGAGACCCAGTACTTC.

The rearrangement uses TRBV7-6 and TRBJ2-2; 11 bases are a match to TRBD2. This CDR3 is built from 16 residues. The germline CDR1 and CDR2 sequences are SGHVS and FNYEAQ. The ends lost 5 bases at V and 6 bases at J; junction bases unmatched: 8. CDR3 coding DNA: TGTGCCAGCAGCCGCGAACTAGCGGGAGAATCCGGGGAGCTGTTTTTT. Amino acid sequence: CASSRELAGESGELFF.

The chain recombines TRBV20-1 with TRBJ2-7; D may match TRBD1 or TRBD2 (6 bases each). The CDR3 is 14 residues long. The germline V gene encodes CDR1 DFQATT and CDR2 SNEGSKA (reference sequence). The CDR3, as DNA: TGCAGCTCCCTCGGAGGGGGAAACTCCTACGAGCAGTACTTC. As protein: CSSLGGGNSYEQYF.

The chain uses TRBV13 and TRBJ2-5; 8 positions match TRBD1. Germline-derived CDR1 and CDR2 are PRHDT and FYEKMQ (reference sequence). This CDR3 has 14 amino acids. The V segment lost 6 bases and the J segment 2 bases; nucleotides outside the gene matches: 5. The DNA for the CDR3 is TGTGCCAGCAGTCGGACAGGGAGACAAGAGACCCAGTACTTC. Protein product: CASSRTGRQETQYF.

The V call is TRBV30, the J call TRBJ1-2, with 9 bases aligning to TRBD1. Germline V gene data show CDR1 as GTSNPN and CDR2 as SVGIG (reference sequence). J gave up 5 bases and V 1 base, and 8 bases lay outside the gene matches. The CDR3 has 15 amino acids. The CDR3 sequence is CAWSAQQGARYGYTF. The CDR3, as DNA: TGTGCCTGGAGTGCCCAACAGGGGGCGCGATATGGCTACACCTTC.